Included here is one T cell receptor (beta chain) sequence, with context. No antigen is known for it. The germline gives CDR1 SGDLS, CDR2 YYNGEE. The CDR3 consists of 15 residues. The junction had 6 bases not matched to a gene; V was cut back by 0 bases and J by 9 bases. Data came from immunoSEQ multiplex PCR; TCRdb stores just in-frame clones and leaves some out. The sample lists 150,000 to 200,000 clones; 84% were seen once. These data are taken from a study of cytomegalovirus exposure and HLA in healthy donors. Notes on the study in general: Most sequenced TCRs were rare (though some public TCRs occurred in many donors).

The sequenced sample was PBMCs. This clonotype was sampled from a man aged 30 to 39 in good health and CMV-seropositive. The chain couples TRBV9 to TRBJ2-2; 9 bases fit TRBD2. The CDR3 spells CASSVGQAGGRELFF. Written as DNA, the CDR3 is TGTGCCAGCAGCGTAGGTCAAGCGGGGGGCCGGGAGCTGTTTTTT.